These 24 T cell receptor beta chains originate from one sample sequenced in a study of cytomegalovirus exposure and HLA in healthy donors. Here immunoSEQ multiplex PCR was the method, and the copy in TCRdb shows in-frame clones only, minus some. The repertoire holds around 130,000 clones, under 90% seen once, with roughly 2% in the top ten. The specimen was PBMCs. All receptors derive from a woman aged 25-40 years in good health and CMV-seronegative.

The chain couples TRBV11-2 to TRBJ2-7, with D maybe TRBD1 (7 bases). The CDR3 spans 14 residues. The V end was cut by 2 bases, the J end by 6 bases, with 14 bases between. Germline V gene lookup returns CDR1 SGHAT and CDR2 FQNNGV. CDR3 DNA: TGTGCCAGCAGCTTACAGGGGGGCTACTCCGAGCAGTACTTC. Translation: CASSLQGGYSEQYF.

This chain links TRBV9 with TRBJ1-2, with D possibly being TRBD1 (5 bases). CDR3 length: 20 amino acids. V lost 4 bases and J lost 0, with 28 bases in between. Looked up from germline, CDR1 is SGDLS and CDR2 is YYNGEE. The CDR3 nucleotides are TGTGCCAGCAGCACAAGTAGTAGTAGTCTGGTAGGGGCGGCTAACTATGGCTACACCTTC. Amino acid sequence: CASSTSSSSLVGAANYGYTF.

The chain joins TRBV30 to TRBJ2-2; TRBD2 aligns across 9 bases. V lost 5 bases to trimming and J lost 2 bases; unmatched junction nucleotides: 9. CDR1 and CDR2 (germline): GTSNPN, SVGIG (reference sequence). The length of the CDR3 is 16 residues. In DNA, the CDR3 is TGTGCCTGGGTGCCCCTAGCGGGGTTTAACACCGGGGAGCTGTTTTTT. This codes for CAWVPLAGFNTGELFF.

The chain uses TRBV10-3 and TRBJ1-2, with D tentatively TRBD1 (5 bases). CDR3 length: 14 residues. Germline V gives CDR1 ENHRY, CDR2 SYGVKD. Trimming stripped 0 bases from V and 4 bases from J, with 9 bases between. The CDR3 reads CAISESGAPYGYTF. CDR3 DNA: TGTGCCATCAGTGAGTCAGGGGCCCCCTATGGCTACACCTTC.

The chain recombines TRBV6-6 with TRBJ2-1; 12 bases are shared with TRBD2. The CDR3 is 15 residues long. Unmatched junction bases numbered 5, after V lost 6 bases and J lost 5 bases. Germline values: CDR1 MNHNY, CDR2 SVGAGI (reference sequence). DNA of the CDR3: TGTGCCAGCAGCATGACTAGCGGGGGAGACAATGAGCAGTTCTTC. Its protein is CASSMTSGGDNEQFF.

This chain connects TRBV19 to TRBJ2-5, with TRBD1 identical over 8 bases. This CDR3 spans 14 amino acids. CDR1 LNHDA and CDR2 SQIVND come from the germline V gene (reference sequence). Trimming cost V 6 bases and J 5 bases; bases outside gene matches: 8. The CDR3 DNA reads as TGTGCCAGTAGCCCTGGACAGGGCGGTGAGACCCAGTACTTC. It codes for CASSPGQGGETQYF.

This chain connects TRBV6-5 to TRBJ2-1; TRBD2 is a possible D gene (6 bases). Germline V gives CDR1 MNHEY, CDR2 SVGAGI. The CDR3 loop spans 13 amino acids. Trimming removed 7 bases at V and 7 bases at J, with 14 bases between. CDR3 region: CASIGTGRNEQFF. The CDR3 DNA sequence: TGTGCCAGCATCGGTACTGGGAGGAATGAGCAGTTCTTC.

The V and J genes are TRBV18 and TRBJ2-7; D call uncertain. The CDR3 has 12 residues. V lost 3 bases and J 9 bases, leaving 12 bases between the germline ends. The V gene's germline CDR1 is KGHSH and CDR2 LQKENI. The CDR3 bases are TGTGCCAGCTCACCCGAGGAGACGGGGCAGTACTTC. Its protein is CASSPEETGQYF.

The V and J genes are TRBV10-1 and TRBJ2-1; TRBD2 matches at 14 bases. Germline assignment: CDR1 WNHNN and CDR2 SYGVQD (reference sequence). CDR3 length equals 18 residues. Unmatched junction bases numbered 7, after V lost 3 bases and J lost 3 bases. The CDR3 DNA follows: TGCGCCAGCAGTGATCCGGGACTAGCGGGGGCTCTCTACAATGAGCAGTTCTTC. This sequence encodes CASSDPGLAGALYNEQFF.

This rearrangement joins TRBV4-3 to TRBJ1-3; a weak D match, TRBD1 (5 bases). This CDR3 has 15 residues. V was clipped by 3 bases and J by 8 bases, with 17 bases between them. Germline lookup yields CDR1 LGHNA and CDR2 YSLEER. The CDR3 nucleotides read TGCGCCAGCAGCCAGTCCTCCCTGGGGGGAGACACCATATATTTT. This translates into CASSQSSLGGDTIYF.

The V and J genes are TRBV6-5 and TRBJ1-3; D unresolved. The CDR3 is made up of 15 amino acids. The germline gives CDR1 MNHEY, CDR2 SVGAGI. V was shortened by 7 bases and J by 0 bases, with 13 bases between the two germline ends. CDR3 bases: TGTGCCAGCACCCCCGTCCCGGTCTCTGGAAACACCATATATTTT. Its translation is CASTPVPVSGNTIYF.

This clone came up once. V is TRBV19 and J is TRBJ2-5, with D uncertain. Trimming stripped 3 bases from V and 2 bases from J, with 7 bases between. The CDR3 is 13 amino acids. The V gene's germline CDR1 is LNHDA and CDR2 SQIVND (reference sequence). For the CDR3, the DNA is TGTGCCAGTAGTATCGCAGATCAAGAGACCCAGTACTTC. Amino acids: CASSIADQETQYF.

The rearrangement uses TRBV14 and TRBJ1-1; no clear D. Germline V CDR1 and CDR2: SGHDN, FVKESK. V was shortened by 4 bases and J by 4 bases, with 19 bases between the two germline ends. The CDR3 loop spans 16 amino acids. CDR3 sequence reads: CASSPTPRGRSTEAFF. The CDR3 coding sequence is TGTGCCAGCAGCCCCACCCCCCGGGGTAGGAGCACTGAAGCTTTCTTT.

The chain combines TRBV9 with TRBJ1-4; weak D call: TRBD1 (6 bases). Germline V gives CDR1 SGDLS, CDR2 YYNGEE. The CDR3 length is 15 residues. V lost 4 bases, J lost 5 bases, and 15 bases lay in between. CDR3 loop: CASSTHRDGNEKLFF. In DNA form, the CDR3 reads TGTGCCAGCAGCACCCACAGGGACGGCAATGAAAAACTGTTTTTT.

The chain couples TRBV19 to TRBJ2-1, with 7 bases fitting TRBD1. V shed 5 bases, J shed 5 bases, and the junction held 3 bases outside the gene matches. Germline loops: CDR1 LNHDA, CDR2 SQIVND (reference sequence). The CDR3 sequence is 13 residues long. CDR3 protein: CASSFGTDNEQFF. The CDR3 nucleotides are TGTGCCAGTAGTTTCGGGACAGACAATGAGCAGTTCTTC.

This clone was seen once. The V gene is TRBV5-4, the J gene TRBJ2-2; 9 positions match TRBD1. Germline CDR1 is SGHNT and CDR2 is YYREEE (reference sequence). V shed 4 bases, J shed 5 bases, and the junction held 6 bases outside the gene matches. CDR3 length equals 15 residues. CDR3 sequence: CASSVRDRETGELFF. The CDR3, as DNA: TGTGCCAGCAGCGTCCGGGACAGGGAAACCGGGGAGCTGTTTTTT.

Turning to this clone: Sequence at one end of the junction differs from germline and may be a read error. The gene calls are TRBV6-1 and TRBJ1-1; the match to TRBD1 covers 7 bases. The V gene's germline CDR1 is MNHNS and CDR2 SASEGT. The CDR3 runs 11 residues. CDR3 DNA sequence: TGTGCCAGCAGTGACCGGACAGGTTCCGGCTTT. It is translated as CASSDRTGSGF.

The chain uses TRBV10-1 and TRBJ2-3, with D possibly matching TRBD1 (7 bases). The V gene's germline CDR1 is WNHNN and CDR2 SYGVQD (reference sequence). The V gene lost 0 bases and the J gene lost 0 bases, with 10 bases spanning the gap. There are 16 residues in the CDR3. The CDR3 nucleotides read TGCGCCAGCAGTGAGTCGACAGGGACTAGCACAGATACGCAGTATTTT. Translated, it gives CASSESTGTSTDTQYF.

The chain carries TRBV6-1 and TRBJ1-4; 8 nucleotides agree with TRBD1. V trimming: 7 bases; J trimming: 7 bases; junction bases outside the gene matches: 11. The CDR3 extends over 15 amino acids. Germline V gene lookup returns CDR1 MNHNS and CDR2 SASEGT. The CDR3 region has the DNA TGTGCCAGCAAGAAAGATCAGGGGGCGTTTGAAAAACTGTTTTTT. Its protein is CASKKDQGAFEKLFF.

As DNA, the CDR3 is TGTGCCAGCTCACCTAGGCGGGGCCCCTCCTACGAGCAGTACTTC. Translating it yields CASSPRRGPSYEQYF. The rearrangement joins TRBV18 to TRBJ2-7, with TRBD2 as a possible D gene (6 bases). The CDR3 length is 15 residues. V was pared by 3 bases and J by 0 bases, with 12 bases between. The germline V gene has CDR1 KGHSH and CDR2 LQKENI.

CDR3 sequence: CASSTQAGVYNEQFF. For the CDR3, the DNA is TGTGCCAGCAGCACCCAGGCGGGGGTTTACAATGAGCAGTTCTTC. The chain carries TRBV5-4 and TRBJ2-1, with TRBD2 matching 7 bases. V lost 4 bases and J lost 4; bases outside the gene matches: 8. Germline V gives CDR1 SGHNT, CDR2 YYREEE (reference sequence). CDR3 length: 15 amino acids.

The chain carries TRBV13 and TRBJ2-5, with TRBD2 identical over 9 bases. J gave up 5 bases and V 3 bases, and 4 bases lay outside the gene matches. Germline CDR1 reads PRHDT; CDR2 reads FYEKMQ (reference sequence). The CDR3 has 14 residues. In nucleotides, the CDR3 is TGTGCCAGCAGCTTGAGGCTAGCGGGGGAGACCCAGTACTTC. It codes for CASSLRLAGETQYF. Complete variable domain (other parts from reference TRBV13 and TRBJ2-5): AAGVIQSPRHLIKEKRETATLKCYPIPRHDTVYWYQQGPGQDPQFLISFYEKMQSDKGSIPDRFSAQQFSDYHSELNMSSLELGDSALYFCASSLRLAGETQYFGPGTRLLVL.

The V gene is TRBV9, the J gene TRBJ1-6; D remains ambiguous. The germline V gene has CDR1 SGDLS and CDR2 YYNGEE. The CDR3 spans 14 residues. V was pared by 2 bases and J by 10 bases, with 13 bases between. The CDR3 DNA follows: TGTGCCAGCAGCGTTATTGGAGCTGGATCACCCCTCCACTTT. Translated: CASSVIGAGSPLHF.

The rearrangement joins TRBV5-4 to TRBJ1-6, with D hard to call. Germline V lookup: CDR1 SGHNT, CDR2 YYREEE (reference sequence). Trimming took 0 bases from V and 7 from J, leaving 11 bases between them. This CDR3 comprises 15 residues. CDR3 bases: TGTGCCAGCAGCTTGGGGGCGAGGGAAAATTCACCCCTCCACTTT. Protein sequence: CASSLGARENSPLHF.